Listed below are T cell receptor beta chains from one sample, sequenced in a study of blood T cell repertoires in COVID-19. Profiled with immunoSEQ multiplex PCR; TCRdb holds only in-frame clones, not every one. The sample yields 150,000 to 200,000 clones, 78% seen once. The sequenced sample was peripheral blood. Every receptor here comes from an elderly woman with active or convalescent COVID-19. Each CDR3 is given with its conserved first and last residue. A D gene is named only where the DNA matches it firmly. Clone size is given for some rows only: seen once, a few or many times, or a class if the clone is expanded.

J gene | D gene | clone size | V gene | CDR3 DNA | CDR3 protein
TRBJ1-3 | TRBD1 | NA | TRBV27 | TGTGCCAGCAGTTCGGCCGGACAGGGGTTTGGAAACACCATATATTTT | CASSSAGQGFGNTIYF
TRBJ2-2 | TRBD2 | NA | TRBV27 | TGTGCCAGCAGTTTACTAGCGGGGACGAACACCGGGGAGCTGTTTTTT | CASSLLAGTNTGELFF
TRBJ1-2 | NA | few | TRBV6-1 | TGTGCCAGCAGTGAAGCGCGGGAGGTAGATGGCTACACCTTC | CASSEAREVDGYTF
TRBJ2-7 | TRBD1 | NA | TRBV19 | TGTGCCAGTAGTATAGAGGGGACAGGGGGTAACGAGCAGTACTTC | CASSIEGTGGNEQYF
TRBJ1-5 | NA | NA | TRBV3-1/TRBV3-2 | TGTGCCAGCAGCCAAATGACAGGCGGCCAGCCCCAGCATTTT | CASSQMTGGQPQHF
TRBJ1-5 | TRBD1 | NA | TRBV28 | TGTGCCAGCAGGGGGGACAGCTATAGCAATCAGCCCCAGCATTTT | CASRGDSYSNQPQHF
TRBJ2-5 | TRBD2 | NA | TRBV6-1 | TGTGCCAGCAGCGAACTAGCGGAATACCCCAAAGAGACCCAGTACTTC | CASSELAEYPKETQYF
TRBJ1-4 | NA | few | TRBV7-6 | TGTGCCAGCAGCCAACACCCACGGCGGAATAATGAAAAACTGTTTTTT | CASSQHPRRNNEKLFF
TRBJ2-1 | TRBD2 | NA | TRBV9 | TGTGCCAGCAGCGTAGAGCGGGGGGCCTACAATGAGCAGTTCTTC | CASSVERGAYNEQFF
TRBJ2-6 | NA | NA | TRBV18 | TGTGCCAGCTCATTAGACAGCATCCTCTCTGGGGCCAACGTCCTGACTTTC | CASSLDSILSGANVLTF
TRBJ1-2 | NA | NA | TRBV18 | TGTGCCAGCTCACCGGCGGACAGAGGAAACTATGGCTACACCTTC | CASSPADRGNYGYTF
TRBJ2-7 | TRBD1 | NA | TRBV10-3 | TGTGCCATCAGTGAAGGGACAGGGAGGTCCTACGAGCAGTACTTC | CAISEGTGRSYEQYF
TRBJ2-3 | TRBD1 | NA | TRBV7-2 | TGTGCCAGCAGCCGCCGTAGGGGGCCTCCTAGCACAGATACGCAGTATTTT | CASSRRRGPPSTDTQYF
TRBJ1-2 | NA | few | TRBV28 | TGTGCCAGCAGTTCACAAGTCTATGGCTACACCTTC | CASSSQVYGYTF
TRBJ2-5 | NA | NA | TRBV4-1 | TGCGCCAGCAGCCAAGGTCTCAGCCGGACTCGACAAGAGACCCAGTACTTC | CASSQGLSRTRQETQYF
TRBJ2-2 | TRBD2 | few | TRBV7-2 | TGTGCCAGCAGGCATACTAGCGGGGCCCTCACCGGGGAGCTGTTTTTT | CASRHTSGALTGELFF
TRBJ2-7 | TRBD1 | NA | TRBV7-8 | TGTGCCAGCAGCTCACCGACAGGGGGCAAATACGAGCAGTACTTC | CASSSPTGGKYEQYF
TRBJ1-3 | NA | many | TRBV4-2 | TGTGCCAGCAGCCACCCAGGGTCGGGGGTTTCTGGAAACACCATATATTTT | CASSHPGSGVSGNTIYF
TRBJ2-7 | NA | NA | TRBV9 | TGTGCCAGCAGCGGGGGTTCGGGGTCCGAGCAGTACTTC | CASSGGSGSEQYF
TRBJ2-7 | NA | NA | TRBV7-2 | TGTGCCAGCAGCTTAAACAGGGCCTACGAGCAGTACTTC | CASSLNRAYEQYF
TRBJ2-1 | NA | NA | TRBV27 | TGTGCCAGCAGTCCTCAGGCCGTGAGGTGGAGGAATGAGCAGTTCTTC | CASSPQAVRWRNEQFF
TRBJ2-7 | NA | NA | TRBV29-1 | TGCAGCGTTGAAGACGAGCGGGGACAGGAGGGTGAGCAGTACTTC | CSVEDERGQEGEQYF
TRBJ1-6 | NA | NA | TRBV15 | TGTGCCACCAGCAGAGTCGGTTCACCCCTCCACTTT | CATSRVGSPLHF
TRBJ1-1 | TRBD1 | many | TRBV11-2 | TGTGCCAGCAGCTCCTCCCTCGAGGGGGCAAGCACTGAAGCTTTCTTT | CASSSSLEGASTEAFF
TRBJ1-6 | TRBD1 | NA | TRBV5-4 | TGTGCCAGCAGCCGGACAGGGGAATTAGGTTCACCCCTCCACTTT | CASSRTGELGSPLHF
TRBJ1-5 | NA | NA | TRBV6-6 | TGTGCCAGCAGTCGACCACAGTCTTCCAGCAATCAGCCCCAGCATTTT | CASSRPQSSSNQPQHF
TRBJ1-2 | NA | few | TRBV14 | TGTGCCAGCAGCGCAGGGGTAAGGGAGAATGGCTACACCTTC | CASSAGVRENGYTF
TRBJ1-1 | NA | NA | TRBV18 | TGTGCCAGCTCACCATCTGGGGGGGCAGGTACTGAAGCTTTCTTT | CASSPSGGAGTEAFF
TRBJ1-1 | TRBD1 | NA | TRBV5-3 | TGTGCCAGAAGCTCCCAATCTGGACAGGGAATATCTGAAGCTTTCTTT | CARSSQSGQGISEAFF
TRBJ1-2 | TRBD1 | NA | TRBV5-1 | TGCGCCAGCAGCGCTGACAGGGGAGTATATGGCTACACCTTC | CASSADRGVYGYTF
TRBJ2-5 | NA | NA | TRBV5-1 | TGCGCCAGCAGCTTGGGCCGAGGAGGGGAGACCCAGTACTTC | CASSLGRGGETQYF
TRBJ1-2 | NA | NA | TRBV6-5 | TGTGCCAGCAGTAAGTCAGGTGATAGTGGCTACACCTTC | CASSKSGDSGYTF
TRBJ2-5 | TRBD1 | once | TRBV7-7 | TGTGCCAGCAGCTCAGTCAGGGGGGAGACCCAGTACTTC | CASSSVRGETQYF
TRBJ1-2 | NA | NA | TRBV5-1 | TGCGCCAGCAGCTTGGACAGATATGGCTACACCTTC | CASSLDRYGYTF
TRBJ2-3 | NA | NA | TRBV2 | TGTGCCAGCAGACGACAGCGTCCCAGCACAGATACGCAGTATTTT | CASRRQRPSTDTQYF
TRBJ2-1 | TRBD1 | NA | TRBV28 | TGTGCCAGCAGTCCGAACAGGGGCCCGGGGAATGAGCAGTTCTTC | CASSPNRGPGNEQFF
TRBJ1-3 | NA | once | TRBV29-1 | TGCAGCGTCCTAACTGGAAACACCATATATTTT | CSVLTGNTIYF
TRBJ1-2 | TRBD1 | NA | TRBV6-5 | TGTGCCAGCACAGACAGGGGCTATGGCTACACCTTC | CASTDRGYGYTF
TRBJ1-5 | TRBD1 | NA | TRBV6-2/TRBV6-3 | TGTGCCAGCAGTTACTCGACGCCCCGGGGACAGGGGGCGCGTGGCAATCAGCCCCAGCATTTT | CASSYSTPRGQGARGNQPQHF
TRBJ2-7 | TRBD1 | NA | TRBV5-1 | TGCGCCAGCAGCACCGGGACAGGACGGGCCGAGCAGTACTTC | CASSTGTGRAEQYF
TRBJ2-7 | NA | NA | TRBV29-1 | TGCAGCGCTGTCCGACTAGGGTCTTACTACGAGCAGTACTTC | CSAVRLGSYYEQYF
TRBJ2-7 | TRBD1 | NA | TRBV19 | TGTGCCAGTAGTATGGACCGGGACAGGGGGCTTTACGAGCAGTACTTC | CASSMDRDRGLYEQYF
TRBJ1-1 | TRBD1 | NA | TRBV6-5 | TGTGCCAGCAGCCTCACAGGGGGGAACACTGAAGCTTTCTTT | CASSLTGGNTEAFF
TRBJ2-3 | TRBD2 | NA | TRBV20-1 | TGCAGTGCTAGTCCGCGGGGGGCGTTGTATACAGATACGCAGTATTTT | CSASPRGALYTDTQYF
TRBJ2-2 | TRBD1 | NA | TRBV4-2 | TGTGCCAGCGGTCCGACAGGGGCCAACACCGGGGAGCTGTTTTTT | CASGPTGANTGELFF
TRBJ1-6 | NA | NA | TRBV27 | TGTGCCAGCAGTCAACAGGGAGGGTCACCCCTCCACTTT | CASSQQGGSPLHF
TRBJ1-5 | NA | once | TRBV21-1 | TGTGCCAGCAGCATAAGGACAGGGAGCAATCAGCCCCAGCATTTT | CASSIRTGSNQPQHF
TRBJ1-4 | NA | NA | TRBV28 | TGTGCCAGCAGTCCAGGTTCCCTGAGTGAAAAACTGTTTTTT | CASSPGSLSEKLFF
TRBJ1-1 | TRBD1 | NA | TRBV11-2 | TGTGCCAGCAGCTTAGGTGAGGGGGCAAGAGCTTTCTTT | CASSLGEGARAFF
TRBJ1-2 | NA | NA | TRBV28 | TGTGCCAGCAGTGTTCAGGGTTATGGCTACACCTTC | CASSVQGYGYTF
TRBJ1-1 | NA | once | TRBV6-2/TRBV6-3 | TGTGCCAGCAGTTACTCCGTTGTGGGGCTTAACACTGAAGCTTTCTTT | CASSYSVVGLNTEAFF
TRBJ1-1 | TRBD1 | NA | TRBV5-1 | TGCGCCAGCAGCTTGGAGCCAGGGGGCCACGCTGAAGCTTTCTTT | CASSLEPGGHAEAFF